The source of this T cell receptor (beta chain) is a study of CD8 T cells in ankylosing spondylitis. Germline V gene lookup returns CDR1 MDHEN and CDR2 SYDVKM. V was shortened by 2 bases and J by 11 bases, with 16 bases between the two germline ends. The CDR3 sequence is 14 residues long. MiXCR, run by TCRdb on the 5' RACE reads, gives a single entry per CDR3 protein. Seen here are 250,000 to 300,000 distinct CDR3 sequences, about 19% observed once, and the top ten hold less than 9.5%. V and J are TRBV28 and TRBJ1-5; weak D call: TRBD1 (5 bases). This receptor was identified in a male donor with ankylosing spondylitis or in good health (not recorded which). Sequenced sample: blood, either unsorted or a sorted T cell fraction (not recorded which). CDR3 protein: CASSLAGLQFTQHF. CDR3 nucleotides: TGTGCCAGCAGTTTAGCGGGACTCCAGTTCACCCAGCATTTT.